This is a list of T cell receptor beta chains from one sample in a study of spatial heterogeneity in lung cancer. TCRdb used MiXCR to reprocess the 5' RACE reads, holding one entry per CDR3 protein. This sample has tens of thousands of distinct CDR3 sequences, with approximately 12% found just once. Material: PBMCs, obtained at surgery. Receptors were obtained from a male donor with early-stage non-small cell lung cancer. CDR3s include the opening cysteine and the closing phenylalanine or tryptophan. Fields, in order: V gene, D gene, clone size, J gene, CDR3 DNA, CDR3 protein. A D gene is named only where the DNA matches it firmly. For some rows the clone size is stated as once, few or many, or as a class when expanded; others skip it.

>TRBV12-3/TRBV12-4|TRBD1|few|TRBJ1-5
TGTGCCAGCAGTTTTGGGGACAGCCAAGGGAATCAGCCCCAGCATTTT
CASSFGDSQGNQPQHF
>TRBV20-1|.|few|TRBJ2-2
TGCAGTGCTAGCCGGACCCACACCGGGGAGCTGTTTTTT
CSASRTHTGELFF
>TRBV3-1|.|many|TRBJ1-2
TGTGCCAGCAGCGGAGGGAACTATGGCTACACCTTC
CASSGGNYGYTF
>TRBV24-1|TRBD1|few|TRBJ2-2
TGTGCCACCAGTGATTCCGAAACAGGGGAAACCGGGGAGCTGTTTTTT
CATSDSETGETGELFF
>TRBV12-3/TRBV12-4|.|.|TRBJ1-5
TGTGCCAGCAGTTTTGTTGGGGTAGGCAATCAGCCCCAGCATTTT
CASSFVGVGNQPQHF
>TRBV4-2|.|.|TRBJ2-2
TGTGCCAGCAGCCAAGACAGGGAAAGGGGGAGGAACACCGGGGAGCTGTTTTTT
CASSQDRERGRNTGELFF
>TRBV4-2|.|.|TRBJ1-2
TGTGCCAGCAGCCAAGGAAGCCCGGGAGCACACTATGGCTACACCTTC
CASSQGSPGAHYGYTF
>TRBV20-1|TRBD2|.|TRBJ2-3
TGCAGTGCTAGTAGCGGGAACACAGATACGCAGTATTTT
CSASSGNTDTQYF
>TRBV9|.|many|TRBJ2-7
TGTGCCAGCAGCGTAGGGTACGGGATCTACGAGCAGTACTTC
CASSVGYGIYEQYF
>TRBV21-1|.|many|TRBJ2-3
TGTGCCAGCAGCATCGGACCAGATACGCAGTATTTT
CASSIGPDTQYF
>TRBV7-2|.|.|TRBJ2-2
TGTGCCAGCAGCTTACAGGCTAGCCCCACCACCGGGGAGCTGTTTTTT
CASSLQASPTTGELFF
>TRBV9|.|.|TRBJ2-3
TGTGCCAGCAGCGGAGTTACTGATACGCAGTATTTT
CASSGVTDTQYF
>TRBV7-9|.|.|TRBJ2-7
TGTGCCAGCAGCTTCGGGGGCTCGATGTACGAGCAGTACTTC
CASSFGGSMYEQYF
>TRBV4-3|.|.|TRBJ1-1
TGCGCCAGCAGCCCTCTGAAAGACGCCACTGAAGCTTTCTTT
CASSPLKDATEAFF
>TRBV7-2|TRBD1|.|TRBJ1-1
TGTGCCAGCAGCTTAGATACAGGGGCCGACACTGAAGCTTTCTTT
CASSLDTGADTEAFF
>TRBV2|.|.|TRBJ1-2
TGTGCCAGCAGTCAGCTAGGGACGGGGAACTATGGCTACACCTTC
CASSQLGTGNYGYTF
>TRBV6-2/TRBV6-3|TRBD2|many|TRBJ2-5
TGTGCCAGCAGGGGGACTAGCGAAGAGACCCAGTACTTC
CASRGTSEETQYF
>TRBV28|.|.|TRBJ1-5
TGTGCCAGCACCCCCGGAGGGGTTCAGCCCCAGCATTTT
CASTPGGVQPQHF
>TRBV6-6|.|few|TRBJ2-4
TGTGCCAGCAGAACACAGGGCCTAGCCAAAAACATTCAGTACTTC
CASRTQGLAKNIQYF
>TRBV12-3/TRBV12-4|.|few|TRBJ1-3
TGTGCCAGCAGTTTAACGGCCTCTGGAAACACCATATATTTT
CASSLTASGNTIYF
>TRBV12-3/TRBV12-4|TRBD2|few|TRBJ2-1
TGTGCCAGCAGTACCTCTAGCGGGGGGCCCAATGAGCAGTTCTTC
CASSTSSGGPNEQFF
>TRBV5-4|TRBD1|few|TRBJ1-4
TGTGCCAGCAGCGATCCGGGACAGGGGCAGGAAAAACTGTTTTTT
CASSDPGQGQEKLFF
>TRBV6-6|.|.|TRBJ2-7
TGTGCCAGCAGTCCCCGAAGGGAGCAGTACTTC
CASSPRREQYF
>TRBV7-9|.|few|TRBJ2-3
TGTGCCAGCAGCCTCTATATCTCAGATACGCAGTATTTT
CASSLYISDTQYF
>TRBV18|.|.|TRBJ2-1
TGTGCCAGCTCACCACCGCTCAGGGAGGTCCCAAAGTATGAGCAGTTCTTC
CASSPPLREVPKYEQFF
>TRBV6-1|.|few|TRBJ2-3
TGTGCCAGCATCAAGGGGAGCACAGATACGCAGTATTTT
CASIKGSTDTQYF
>TRBV20-1|.|.|TRBJ2-1
TGCAGTGCTAGAGCTAGCAATGAGCAGTTCTTC
CSARASNEQFF
>TRBV29-1|.|many|TRBJ2-7
TGCAGCGTTGAAGTGGGACGAGGAAGACCCTACGAGCAGTACTTC
CSVEVGRGRPYEQYF
>TRBV6-5|.|few|TRBJ2-5
TGTGCCAGCGCTAGGGTAAAAGAGACCCAGTACTTC
CASARVKETQYF
>TRBV5-4|.|.|TRBJ1-3
TGTGCCAGCAGCCCAGACCGGAACACCATATATTTT
CASSPDRNTIYF
>TRBV27|.|few|TRBJ1-1
TGTGCCAGCAACCCTAGACAGAAGAACACTGAAGCTTTCTTT
CASNPRQKNTEAFF
>TRBV2|.|few|TRBJ2-2
TGTGCCAGCCGATGGGGGGCGCGCGCCGGGGAGCTGTTTTTT
CASRWGARAGELFF
>TRBV5-1|.|few|TRBJ1-1
TGCGCCAGCAGCTTGGTCGGACCGAACACTGAAGCTTTCTTT
CASSLVGPNTEAFF
>TRBV7-9|.|.|TRBJ1-5
TGTGCCAGCAGCCCGAAAGGAAACAATCAGCCCCAGCATTTT
CASSPKGNNQPQHF
>TRBV11-2|.|.|TRBJ2-1
TGTGCCAGCAGTATCAGGGGACTAACCTACAATGAGCAGTTCTTC
CASSIRGLTYNEQFF
>TRBV6-2/TRBV6-3|.|.|TRBJ2-3
TGTGCCAGCAAACTAGATGTCACAGATACGCAGTATTTT
CASKLDVTDTQYF
>TRBV11-1|.|few|TRBJ2-1
TGTGCCAGCAACCACGTCTACCTGAACAATGAGCAGTTCTTC
CASNHVYLNNEQFF
>TRBV6-2/TRBV6-3|TRBD2|few|TRBJ2-2
TGTGCCGCAGAAAACGCGGGAGGAGGGACCGGGGAGCTGTTTTTT
CAAENAGGGTGELFF
>TRBV5-1|TRBD2|many|TRBJ2-3
TGCGCCAGCAGCTTGTCACTAGCGGGAGCAGATACGCAGTATTTT
CASSLSLAGADTQYF
>TRBV11-2|.|.|TRBJ2-3
TGTGCCAGCAGCTTAGTATCTTTAGTAGATACGCAGTATTTT
CASSLVSLVDTQYF
>TRBV6-6|.|few|TRBJ2-3
TGTGCCAGCACCGACCGGGACCGAGGGACAGATACGCAGTATTTT
CASTDRDRGTDTQYF
>TRBV20-1|TRBD2|few|TRBJ2-3
TGCAGTGCTAGAGAAGGACTAGCGGGAGGGAAAGATACGCAGTATTTT
CSAREGLAGGKDTQYF
>TRBV15|TRBD2|few|TRBJ2-3
TGTGCCACCAGACTAGCGGGGGGCCTCATACTCACAGATACGCAGTATTTT
CATRLAGGLILTDTQYF
>TRBV9|.|.|TRBJ1-2
TGTGCCAGCAGCGTAGAATTCGGACCCACCCCTTGGGGCTACACCTTC
CASSVEFGPTPWGYTF
>TRBV29-1|TRBD1|.|TRBJ2-7
TGCAGCGTGGAAGGACAGGGCCCCTACGAGCAGTACTTC
CSVEGQGPYEQYF
>TRBV2|.|.|TRBJ2-2
TGTGCCAGCAGTTCGTCAGGGACCTACACCGGGGAGCTGTTTTTT
CASSSSGTYTGELFF
>TRBV29-1|TRBD2|many|TRBJ2-7
TGCAGCGTTTCATCCTGGACTAGCGGGAGATACGAGCAGTACTTC
CSVSSWTSGRYEQYF
>TRBV28|TRBD1|few|TRBJ2-7
TGTGCCAGCAGTGGGTCCGGGACAGTCTCCTACGAGCAGTACTTC
CASSGSGTVSYEQYF
>TRBV6-2/TRBV6-3|.|many|TRBJ1-2
TGTGCCAGCAGTTACGACGGGTCGGGAGGCTACACCTTC
CASSYDGSGGYTF
>TRBV11-1|.|many|TRBJ2-7
TGTGCCAGCAGCTTAGCCTCGCTCCGCGGCGAGCAGTACTTC
CASSLASLRGEQYF
>TRBV7-9|.|.|TRBJ1-4
TGTGCCAGCAGCACGGAGGGGGTAGGGGCCGGACTGTTTTTT
CASSTEGVGAGLFF
>TRBV7-3|.|.|TRBJ1-6
TGTGCCAGCAGCTCAACGGGGGGCCAGGGTTCACCCCTCCACTTT
CASSSTGGQGSPLHF
>TRBV14|.|.|TRBJ2-5
TGTGCCAGCAGCCAAGATTCCCTGCCGCCAGAGACCCAGTACTTC
CASSQDSLPPETQYF
>TRBV30|TRBD1|.|TRBJ1-1
TGTGCCTGCCAGACAGGGAATAAAGTTGCGGAAGCTTTCTTT
CACQTGNKVAEAFF
>TRBV20-1|TRBD2|.|TRBJ2-1
TGCAGTGCTGAGCGGGGAACCCTTTACAATGAGCAGTTCTTC
CSAERGTLYNEQFF
>TRBV28|.|once|TRBJ2-7
TGTGCCAACAGTAGACCGCCTTTGGGCGAGCAGTACTTC
CANSRPPLGEQYF
>TRBV7-9|.|many|TRBJ1-5
TGTGCCCTCGGGATAGAATGGAAGCCCCAGCATTTT
CALGIEWKPQHF
>TRBV20-1|.|few|TRBJ1-5
TGCAGTGCTAGGGAACGACAGCCCAATCAGCCCCAGCATTTT
CSARERQPNQPQHF
>TRBV28|.|many|TRBJ2-7
TGTGCCAGCAGTATGGGGGGATTGACCTACGAGCAGTACTTC
CASSMGGLTYEQYF
>TRBV12-3/TRBV12-4|.|few|TRBJ1-6
TGTGCCAGCAGTTTCAGTAAATCACCCCTCCACTTT
CASSFSKSPLHF